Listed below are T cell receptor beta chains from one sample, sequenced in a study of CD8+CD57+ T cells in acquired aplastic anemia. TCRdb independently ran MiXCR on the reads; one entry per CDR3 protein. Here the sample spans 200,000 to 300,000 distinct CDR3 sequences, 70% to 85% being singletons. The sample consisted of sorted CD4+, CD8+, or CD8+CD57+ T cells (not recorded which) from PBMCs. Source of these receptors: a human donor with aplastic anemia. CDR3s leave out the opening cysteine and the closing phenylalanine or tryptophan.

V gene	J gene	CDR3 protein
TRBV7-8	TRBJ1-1	ASSLDGRRNTQDF
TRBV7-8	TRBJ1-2	ASSLDRFEGYT
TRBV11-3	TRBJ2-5	ASSWDPRQETQY
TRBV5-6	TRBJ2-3	ASRPGGADTQY
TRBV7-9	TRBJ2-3	ASSFQRGGGDAEY
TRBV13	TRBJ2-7	ATSLPSKGAHEQY
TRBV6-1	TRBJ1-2	ASSKAGEGNYGYT
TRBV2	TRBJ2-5	ASSDGGVHEQ
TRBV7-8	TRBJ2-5	ASSLTGGFDTTYY
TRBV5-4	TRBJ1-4	ASSFSRTTNEKLF
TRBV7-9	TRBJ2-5	ASSSSLTWSNTQY
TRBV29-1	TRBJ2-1	SAKQRVYEQL
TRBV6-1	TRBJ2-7	ASSPVTGEDYEQY
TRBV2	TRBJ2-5	ASGDGARETQY
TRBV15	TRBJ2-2	ATSRDMGDTGELF
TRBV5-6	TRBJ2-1	ASSLEREGNEQF
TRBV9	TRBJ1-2	ASSVEAGHPYGYT
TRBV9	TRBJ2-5	ASSGAPEKSEHY
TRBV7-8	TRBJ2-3	ASSFPPDGTAQY
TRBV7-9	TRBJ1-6	ASSTGGNSPIH
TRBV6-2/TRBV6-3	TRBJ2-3	ASIYGTSGGADTQY
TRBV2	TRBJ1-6	ASSETSCNPPHH
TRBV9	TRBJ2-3	ASSIAPGSADTQY
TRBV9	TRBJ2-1	ASSLQGGGGYTEQF
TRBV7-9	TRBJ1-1	ASGSAQRGYAQYF
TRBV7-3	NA	ASSLTGGHATQY
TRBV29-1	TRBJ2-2	SVWDRDLPGELF
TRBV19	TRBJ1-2	ASSLQGSYGYT
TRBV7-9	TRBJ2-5	ASSPATVAETTD
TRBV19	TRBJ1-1	ASSVNREEKLF
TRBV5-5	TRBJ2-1	ASSLDRAYNEQF
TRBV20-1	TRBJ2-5	SARDFLGERGGYQETQY
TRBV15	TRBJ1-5	ATSNGGNRVRQPQH
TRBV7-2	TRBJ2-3	ASSPWGQNPMAT
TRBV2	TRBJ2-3	ASVARERLGSTDTQY
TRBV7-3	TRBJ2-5	ASSPSTGERTNKY
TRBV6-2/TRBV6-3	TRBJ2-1	ASRQGLAVNEQF
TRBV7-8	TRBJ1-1	ASSLHPMDTALF
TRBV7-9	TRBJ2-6	ASSLGAWRYEQFVLT
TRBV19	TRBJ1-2	ASSITRGADNEYT
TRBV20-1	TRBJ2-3	SARDIAGADTQY
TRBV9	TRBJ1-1	ASRLDVNRNYFAF
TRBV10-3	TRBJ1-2	AISQDSEYGYT
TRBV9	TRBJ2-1	ASSGGYNEQF
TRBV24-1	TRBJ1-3	ATSDSGTAIY
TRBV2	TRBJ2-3	ASGEGRVPDAQY
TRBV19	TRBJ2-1	ASSRAGDYNEQF
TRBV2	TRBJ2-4	ASSESAGDIQY
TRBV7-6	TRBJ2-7	ASSLSRVNEQY
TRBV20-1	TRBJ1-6	SASSWGRKNNSPPH
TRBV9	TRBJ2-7	ASSPRQAVYEQY
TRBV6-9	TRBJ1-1	EGDGGHTEAF
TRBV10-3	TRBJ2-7	AISLTGETYEQY
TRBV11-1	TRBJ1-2	ASSIGITADGYT
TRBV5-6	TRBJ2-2	ASSLERDGELF
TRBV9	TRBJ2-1	ASSVGTGTRNFEQF